The 21 T cell receptor beta chains listed next were all sequenced from one sample in a study of response to subunit inactivated influenza vaccine. MiXCR, applied by TCRdb to the RT-PCR reads, yields one record per CDR3 protein. Among around 530,000 distinct CDR3 sequences listed, 12% were seen once. The source was PBMCs from blood, collected on the day of vaccination. These receptors all come from a man in his forties or fifties who received an inactivated influenza vaccine.

This clonotype was counted a few times. This chain uses TRBV12-3 or TRBV12-4 with TRBJ2-1; D gene uncertain. CDR3 length: 13 residues. With 0 bases removed from V and 9 bases from J, the gap between germline ends came to 9 bases. The CDR3 is CASSLAGSVEQFF. The CDR3 DNA is TGTGCCAGCAGTTTAGCTGGCAGTGTTGAGCAGTTCTTC.

This clonotype was seen repeatedly, ten times or more. The CDR3 sequence is CASSLQGLAGGEQFF. The CDR3 nucleotides are TGTGCCAGCAGCTTACAGGGACTAGCGGGAGGTGAGCAGTTCTTC. The chain carries TRBV7-2 and TRBJ2-1, with 15 bases identical to TRBD2. Looked up from germline, CDR1 is SGHTA and CDR2 is FQGNSA. The V segment lost 2 bases and the J segment 9 bases; nucleotides outside the gene matches: 2. The CDR3 length is 15 residues.

This clonotype was observed a few times. V is TRBV10-3 and J is TRBJ2-7, with 7 bases lining up with TRBD2. CDR1 is ENHRY, CDR2 SYGVKD, per germline. The CDR3 has 13 residues. With V trimmed by 10 bases and J by 2 bases, 8 bases remained unmatched. The chain's CDR3 is CATTTGGTYEQYF. In nucleotides, the CDR3 is TGTGCCACAACTACCGGGGGGACCTACGAGCAGTACTTC.

This clonotype was found many times. The chain uses TRBV29-1 and TRBJ2-7, with a possible D match to TRBD1 (5 bases). V was shortened by 6 bases and J by 1 base, with 7 bases between the two germline ends. Germline V lookup: CDR1 SQVTM, CDR2 ANQGSEA. The CDR3 runs 11 residues. The CDR3 protein is CSVRQSYEQYF. CDR3 bases: TGCAGCGTAAGACAGTCCTACGAGCAGTACTTC.

This clonotype was counted between two and nine times. V is TRBV27 and J is TRBJ2-5; D assignment may be TRBD1 or TRBD2 (5 bases each). V dropped 3 bases and J dropped 5 bases, with 13 bases sitting between them. Germline CDR1 and CDR2: MNHEY and SMNVEV (reference sequence). This CDR3 contains 14 residues. The chain's CDR3 is CASSFRGAWETQYF. CDR3 DNA: TGTGCCAGCAGTTTTCGAGGGGCCTGGGAGACCCAGTACTTC.

This clonotype was counted many times. The gene calls are TRBV12-3 or TRBV12-4 and TRBJ2-3; TRBD1 or TRBD2 may be the D gene (5 bases each). V was shortened by 7 bases and J by 0 bases, with 8 bases between the two germline ends. The CDR3 loop spans 13 amino acids. This chain's CDR3 is CASTRGSTDTQYF. Written as DNA, the CDR3 is TGTGCCAGCACGAGGGGTAGCACAGATACGCAGTATTTT.

This clonotype was counted between two and nine times. This sequence joins TRBV7-8 and TRBJ2-1; the D call may be TRBD1 or TRBD2 (5 bases each). With 3 bases removed from V and 4 bases from J, the gap between germline ends came to 13 bases. Germline V gene lookup returns CDR1 SGHVS and CDR2 FQNEAQ. The CDR3 loop spans 15 amino acids. The CDR3 sequence is CASSLMGAGYNEQFF. CDR3 coding DNA: TGTGCCAGCAGCTTGATGGGAGCAGGGTACAATGAGCAGTTCTTC.

This clonotype was observed a handful of times. The J gene is TRBJ2-1, the V gene TRBV3-1; TRBD2 might be the D (5 bases). The CDR3 is made up of 16 amino acids. Trimming pared 0 bases from V and 6 bases from J, leaving 15 bases between. CDR1 is LGHDT and CDR2 is YNNKEL in the germline V gene (reference sequence). Here the CDR3 reads CASSQDGDSRVNEQFF. The CDR3 DNA follows: TGTGCCAGCAGCCAAGACGGGGATAGTAGGGTCAATGAGCAGTTCTTC.

Ten or more counts support this clonotype. The chain is built from TRBV5-6 and TRBJ1-3; maybe TRBD1 (5 bases). Trimming took 4 bases from V and 6 from J, leaving 14 bases between them. Germline V gene sequence: CDR1 SGHDT, CDR2 YYEEEE. The CDR3 has 14 amino acids. CDR3 sequence: CASSPVGGTNTIYF. CDR3 bases: TGTGCCAGCAGCCCCGTTGGCGGGACAAACACCATATATTTT.

This clonotype was recorded at least ten times. The chain's CDR3 is CASSQELAESTDTQYF. The CDR3 coding sequence is TGCGCCAGCAGCCAAGAACTAGCGGAGAGCACAGATACGCAGTATTTT. J is TRBJ2-3 and V is TRBV4-3; 8 nucleotides align to TRBD2. The V gene end was trimmed by 0 bases and the J gene end by 0 bases; junction bases not matched to a gene: 2. CDR3 size: 16 residues. Germline assignment: CDR1 LGHNA and CDR2 YSLEER.

This sequence joins TRBV7-2 and TRBJ1-4; 10 bases match TRBD1. Germline V gene data show CDR1 as SGHTA and CDR2 as FQGNSA. The CDR3 extends over 14 amino acids. V lost 5 bases to trimming and J lost 7 bases; unmatched junction nucleotides: 4. CDR3 loop: CASSAGTGAEKLFF. In nucleotides, the CDR3 is TGTGCCAGCAGCGCGGGGACAGGGGCTGAAAAACTGTTTTTT. The whole variable domain, remainder taken from reference TRBV7-2 and TRBJ1-4, is GAGVSQSPSNKVTEKGKDVELRCDPISGHTALYWYRQSLGQGLEFLIYFQGNSAPDKSGLPSDRFSAERTGGSVSTLTIQRTQQEDSAVYLCASSAGTGAEKLFFGSGTQLSVL.

In this sample, this clonotype turned up many times. The CDR3 here is CASSVAVDNNEQFF. The CDR3 DNA reads as TGTGCCAGCAGTGTCGCGGTGGACAACAATGAGCAGTTCTTC. The chain uses TRBV12-3 or TRBV12-4 and TRBJ2-1, with D perhaps matching TRBD1 (5 bases). V dropped 5 bases and J dropped 5 bases, with 13 bases sitting between them. The CDR3 has 14 residues.

In its sample, this clonotype was seen many times. The rearrangement links TRBV29-1 to TRBJ2-1, with 10 bases aligning to TRBD1. This CDR3 region has 13 residues. CDR1 SQVTM and CDR2 ANQGSEA come from the germline V gene. With 3 bases clipped from V and 9 bases from J, the junction kept 5 bases outside the gene matches. CDR3 coding DNA: TGCAGCGTTGAGGGACAGGGGTTGGGTGAGCAGTTCTTC. It specifies CSVEGQGLGEQFF.

The J gene is TRBJ2-3, the V gene TRBV5-1; TRBD1 aligns across 8 bases. Germline values: CDR1 SGHRS, CDR2 YFSETQ. The CDR3 is 15 amino acids. Germline trimming cut 5 bases from V and 2 bases from J; bases unmatched to any gene: 7. CDR3 protein: CASSHGQGNTDTQYF. CDR3 DNA: TGCGCCAGCAGTCACGGACAGGGAAACACAGATACGCAGTATTTT. Supplemented by reference TRBV5-1 and TRBJ2-3, the full variable domain reads KAGVTQTPRYLIKTRGQQVTLSCSPISGHRSVSWYQQTPGQGLQFLFEYFSETQRNKGNFPGRFSGRQFSNSRSEMNVSTLELGDSALYLCASSHGQGNTDTQYFGPGTRLTVL.

A few counts support this clonotype. The chain employs TRBV5-5 and TRBJ1-6; D unresolved. V dropped 5 bases and J dropped 11 bases, with 11 bases sitting between them. Looked up from germline, CDR1 is SGHKS and CDR2 is YYEKEE (reference sequence). The CDR3 is made up of 12 amino acids. CDR3 nucleotide sequence: TGTGCCAGCAGTGGTAGAACTCCACCCCTCCACTTT. Translated: CASSGRTPPLHF.

This clonotype was seen only a few times. The CDR3 bases are TGTGCCAGCAGCTCCGCCCTAGCGGGAGTGCACGAGCAGTACTTC. Translated: CASSSALAGVHEQYF. The chain carries TRBV7-2 and TRBJ2-7; 10 nucleotides match TRBD2. Germline loops: CDR1 SGHTA, CDR2 FQGNSA. V lost 4 bases, J lost 5 bases, and 8 bases stayed unmatched. The length of the CDR3 is 15 residues.

The rearrangement links TRBV5-1 to TRBJ1-6; D not resolved. This CDR3 has 14 amino acids. Germline assignment: CDR1 SGHRS and CDR2 YFSETQ. The V end was cut by 1 base, the J end by 7 bases, with 9 bases between. CDR3 DNA sequence: TGCGCCAGCAGCTTGAACTTCGGGAATTCACCCCTCCACTTT. As protein: CASSLNFGNSPLHF.

This clonotype appeared a few times. This sequence joins TRBV6-2 or TRBV6-3 and TRBJ2-3; the D is unclear. CDR1 and CDR2 (germline): MNHEY, SVGEGT. The ends were cut back, 2 bases at V and 0 bases at J, with 18 bases in the middle. This CDR3 is 18 amino acids long. The DNA of the CDR3 is TGTGCCAGCAGTTACCGACTTGCCGATGACCTGAGCACAGATACGCAGTATTTT. It encodes CASSYRLADDLSTDTQYF.

The gene calls are TRBV24-1 and TRBJ2-1, with 9 bases fitting TRBD1. The V gene's germline CDR1 is KGHDR and CDR2 SFDVKD. V dropped 7 bases and J dropped 6; count of bases not matched to a gene: 9. This CDR3 comprises 15 residues. The CDR3 sequence is CATSIPGQGSNEQFF. DNA of the CDR3: TGTGCCACCAGCATACCGGGACAGGGTTCCAATGAGCAGTTCTTC.

Many counts were recorded for this clonotype. The chain recombines TRBV20-1 with TRBJ2-7, with TRBD2 matching 10 bases. The CDR3 covers 15 residues. V trimming: 6 bases; J trimming: 4 bases; junction bases outside the gene matches: 12. The germline gives CDR1 DFQATT, CDR2 SNEGSKA (reference sequence). CDR3 coding DNA: TGCAGTGCCATTAACGGGGTAGCGGGGGGTTACGAGCAGTACTTC. This translates into CSAINGVAGGYEQYF.

This clonotype was seen only a few times. The chain carries TRBV5-1 and TRBJ1-1; a weak D match, TRBD1 (6 bases). CDR1 SGHRS and CDR2 YFSETQ come from the germline V gene. V was cut by 4 bases and J by 4 bases, with 23 bases left in between. This CDR3 region has 17 residues. The CDR3 protein is CASSPTVRGRSATEAFF. For the CDR3, the DNA is TGCGCCAGCAGCCCCACCGTCCGGGGGCGATCGGCCACTGAAGCTTTCTTT. The whole variable domain, remainder taken from reference TRBV5-1 and TRBJ1-1, is KAGVTQTPRYLIKTRGQQVTLSCSPISGHRSVSWYQQTPGQGLQFLFEYFSETQRNKGNFPGRFSGRQFSNSRSEMNVSTLELGDSALYLCASSPTVRGRSATEAFFGQGTRLTVV.